The present entry profiles one TCR beta chain with its context. The data were obtained in a study of blood T cell repertoires in COVID-19. Germline loops: CDR1 SGHDN, CDR2 FVKESK. The V end lost 1 base, the J end lost 4 bases, and 10 bases lay between the germline ends. The CDR3 length is 14 residues. Authors' methods: Amplification from reference gene primers served as the basis for estimated nucleated cell counts. Method: immunoSEQ multiplex PCR; TCRdb's copy keeps in-frame clones and lacks some. V and J calls and clone size are given by that table; D and trimming were obtained from the DNA. There are about 210,000 clones in the sample; around 82% occur only once, and around 2.3% lies in the top ten.

Sequences were obtained from peripheral blood. The receptor was isolated from a woman aged 40 to 50 with active or convalescent COVID-19. The V and J genes are TRBV14 and TRBJ1-2, with D maybe TRBD1 (5 bases). CDR3 DNA sequence: TGTGCCAGCAGCCAAGTACAGGAAAGCTATGGCTACACCTTC. Translating gives CASSQVQESYGYTF.